This T cell receptor beta chain was recovered during a study of T-cell reconstitution after alpha-beta-depleted transplantation in children. This clonotype has a count of ten or more. J gave up 4 bases and V 3 bases, and 7 bases lay outside the gene matches. The CDR3 contains 15 residues. CDR1 SGHVS and CDR2 FQNEAQ come from the germline V gene. Construction of the TCRbeta library involved unique molecular identifiers. Each CDR3 protein gets one entry after TCRdb re-called the PCR reads with MiXCR. The repertoire consists of 200,000 to 300,000 distinct CDR3 sequences, with 12% occurring once and the leading ten covering around 3%.

The sample in question was PBMCs from the stem cell graft donor, obtained from the stem cell graft. The chain couples TRBV7-8 to TRBJ2-5, with 8 bases identical to TRBD2. The clonotype comes from a human donor who donated a stem cell graft to a child with acute lymphoblastic leukemia. The CDR3 coding sequence is TGTGCCAGCAGCTTTACGCCGGGAGGGAGAGAGACCCAGTACTTC. Encoded protein: CASSFTPGGRETQYF.